A single sample gave rise to the 18 T cell receptor beta chains below, sequenced in a study of a mutant IDH1 vaccine in newly diagnosed glioma. Their antigens are not known. Indicated time point: week 35, safety follow-up. Alongside topical imiquimod, each dose of vaccine comprised 300 ug of mutant IDH1 20-mer peptide. Generated by immunoSEQ multiplex PCR, the TCRdb table keeps only in-frame clones and is missing some. The data hold some 71,000 clones, with about 87% observed a single time. This specimen was PBMCs, taken from a glioma patient whose treatment included an IDH1 peptide vaccine. The receptors derive from a man aged 25 to 40 with glioma.

The V gene is TRBV6-6, the J gene TRBJ2-3; tentative D call: TRBD2 (6 bases). V was clipped by 0 bases and J by 4 bases, with 11 bases between them. Looked up from germline, CDR1 is MNHNY and CDR2 is SVGAGI (reference sequence). CDR3 length: 15 amino acids. As DNA, the CDR3 is TGTGCCAGCAGTTACTCTTCGGGAGAAGCAGATACGCAGTATTTT. It encodes CASSYSSGEADTQYF.

This sequence joins TRBV4-1 and TRBJ2-1, with D unclear. The CDR3 has 17 amino acids. From germline, CDR1 is MGHRA and CDR2 YSYEKL. Trimming took 4 bases from V and 0 from J, leaving 16 bases between them. CDR3 nucleotide sequence: TGCGCCAGCAGCCCTCCCCTGGTCCTACGCTCCTACAATGAGCAGTTCTTC. Translation: CASSPPLVLRSYNEQFF.

The chain has TRBV28 and TRBJ1-5; TRBD1 might be the D (6 bases). There are 16 residues in the CDR3. CDR1 and CDR2 from the germline V gene are MDHEN and SYDVKM. V was shortened by 2 bases and J by 0 bases, with 11 bases between the two germline ends. In DNA form, the CDR3 reads TGTGCCAGCAGTTTAACAGGGACCCTTAGCAATCAGCCCCAGCATTTT. This translates into CASSLTGTLSNQPQHF.

V gene TRBV27 combines with J gene TRBJ1-4; 7 nucleotides match TRBD1. V was clipped by 8 bases and J by 0 bases; unmatched bases: 6. Germline V gene data show CDR1 as MNHEY and CDR2 as SMNVEV (reference sequence). The CDR3 contains 15 residues. CDR3 nucleotides: TGTGCCAGCGCTTGGACAGGCACAACTAATGAAAAACTGTTTTTT. Translating gives CASAWTGTTNEKLFF. Variable domain in full (rest from reference TRBV27 and TRBJ1-4): EAQVTQNPRYLITVTGKKLTVTCSQNMNHEYMSWYRQDPGLGLRQIYYSMNVEVTDKGDVPEGYKVSRKEKRNFPLILESPSPNQTSLYFCASAWTGTTNEKLFFGSGTQLSVL.

The chain uses TRBV7-9 and TRBJ1-4; 8 nucleotides agree with TRBD1. The V gene end was trimmed by 5 bases and the J gene end by 5 bases; junction bases not matched to a gene: 4. Per germline, CDR1 SEHNR and CDR2 FQNEAQ (reference sequence). The CDR3 totals 14 residues. The CDR3 protein is CASSMGQENEKLFF. In nucleotides, the CDR3 is TGTGCCAGCAGCATGGGACAGGAAAATGAAAAACTGTTTTTT.

The chain is built from TRBV6-1 and TRBJ1-1; D is ambiguous. This CDR3 spans 11 amino acids. Germline V CDR1 and CDR2: MNHNS, SASEGT. Trimming stripped 11 bases from V and 7 bases from J, with 14 bases between. CDR3 nucleotide sequence: TGTGCCTTGTACGGGGTTATTGAAGCTTTCTTT. Translated: CALYGVIEAFF.

V gene TRBV19 combines with J gene TRBJ1-2; D possibly corresponds to TRBD1 (5 bases). The length of the CDR3 is 14 residues. CDR1 and CDR2 from the germline V gene are LNHDA and SQIVND (reference sequence). Trimming shortened V by 5 bases and J by 4 bases, and 14 bases separated the two germline ends. DNA for the CDR3: TGTGCCAGTAGTGCCCAGCGGGGACTCTATGGCTACACCTTC. Translation: CASSAQRGLYGYTF. The whole variable domain, filled in from reference TRBV19 and TRBJ1-2, reads DGGITQSPKYLFRKEGQNVTLSCEQNLNHDAMYWYRQDPGQGLRLIYYSQIVNDFQKGDIAEGYSVSREKKESFPLTVTSAQKNPTAFYLCASSAQRGLYGYTFGSGTRLTVV.

The J gene is TRBJ2-1, the V gene TRBV11-2, with 10 bases that match TRBD2. With V trimmed by 0 bases and J by 4 bases, 6 bases remained unmatched. Germline V gene sequence: CDR1 SGHAT, CDR2 FQNNGV. CDR3 length: 17 amino acids. This chain's CDR3 is CASSLEPSSGGYNEQFF. In DNA form, the CDR3 reads TGTGCCAGCAGCTTAGAGCCCTCTAGCGGGGGATACAATGAGCAGTTCTTC.

CDR3 DNA sequence: TGTGCCAGCAGCCCCTTGACCGGGACAGGGACTGAAAAACTGTTTTTT. It specifies CASSPLTGTGTEKLFF. This chain connects TRBV9 to TRBJ1-4; 9 nucleotides agree with TRBD1. The J segment lost 7 bases and the V segment lost 4 bases, leaving 11 bases of the junction unmatched. The CDR3 contains 16 residues. CDR1 SGDLS and CDR2 YYNGEE come from the germline V gene.

This clone was found once. The gene calls are TRBV5-1 and TRBJ2-7; TRBD2 agrees at 7 bases. This CDR3 spans 14 amino acids. Germline CDR1 and CDR2: SGHRS and YFSETQ. Trimming cost V 5 bases and J 5 bases; bases outside gene matches: 10. This CDR3 reads CASSILTGGHEQYF. In nucleotides, the CDR3 is TGCGCCAGCAGTATCCTAACGGGAGGCCACGAGCAGTACTTC.

The chain couples TRBV6-5 to TRBJ1-2; D gene uncertain. The germline gives CDR1 MNHEY, CDR2 SVGAGI. The CDR3 is 16 residues long. Trimming left V 0 bases short and J 4 bases short, with 15 bases between. CDR3 region: CASSYSRVPSRYGYTF. CDR3 bases: TGTGCCAGCAGTTACTCGAGGGTACCCAGTCGCTATGGCTACACCTTC.

The chain links TRBV11-2 to TRBJ2-5; unclear D gene. V shed 1 base and J shed 6 bases, with 3 bases lying between them. CDR3 length equals 11 residues. In germline, CDR1 is SGHAT, CDR2 FQNNGV. The CDR3 here is CASSLGKTQYF. In nucleotides, the CDR3 is TGTGCCAGCAGCTTAGGGAAGACCCAGTACTTC.

The genes are TRBV29-1 and TRBJ1-1, with D possibly TRBD1 on 5 matching bases. Germline CDR1 SQVTM, CDR2 ANQGSEA. V lost 3 bases, J lost 4 bases, and 12 bases lay in between. The CDR3 covers 13 residues. The CDR3: CSVDGARGTEAFF. In nucleotides, the CDR3 is TGCAGCGTTGATGGGGCGCGGGGCACTGAAGCTTTCTTT.

The chain uses TRBV28 and TRBJ2-5, with D hard to call. Trimming pared 5 bases from V and 3 bases from J, leaving 13 bases between. Germline V gene sequence: CDR1 MDHEN, CDR2 SYDVKM. The CDR3 loop spans 14 amino acids. The CDR3 sequence: CASSPLLKKETQYF. CDR3 bases: TGTGCCAGCAGTCCCCTTTTAAAAAAAGAGACCCAGTACTTC.

The chain carries TRBV9 and TRBJ1-1, with D perhaps TRBD1 (6 bases). V dropped 4 bases and J dropped 3 bases, with 13 bases sitting between them. This CDR3 is 14 amino acids long. Germline V gene lookup returns CDR1 SGDLS and CDR2 YYNGEE. CDR3 protein: CASSPDRGYTEAFF. CDR3 in DNA: TGTGCCAGCAGCCCCGATAGGGGGTACACTGAAGCTTTCTTT.

The V gene is TRBV7-8, the J gene TRBJ1-1; possibly TRBD1 for D (5 bases). Germline V gene lookup returns CDR1 SGHVS and CDR2 FQNEAQ. Trimming took 1 base from V and 2 from J, leaving 14 bases between them. The CDR3 is 16 residues long. CDR3 nucleotides: TGTGCCAGCAGCTTAGTCGTCGGGGGAATAAACACTGAAGCTTTCTTT. Translation gives CASSLVVGGINTEAFF.

In nucleotides, the CDR3 is TGCGCCAGCACCCGAGGGCGGGAGAAAGATACGCAGTATTTT. It specifies CASTRGREKDTQYF. The rearrangement links TRBV5-1 to TRBJ2-3, with 7 positions matching TRBD2. Losses at the gene ends were 6 bases for V and 5 bases for J; bases not matched to a gene: 9. This CDR3 is 14 amino acids long. The V gene's germline CDR1 is SGHRS and CDR2 YFSETQ.

V and J are TRBV19 and TRBJ1-4; D gene ambiguous. The CDR3 spans 13 residues. V gave up 3 bases and J gave up 10 bases, with 12 bases separating them. The germline V gene encodes CDR1 LNHDA and CDR2 SQIVND (reference sequence). This CDR3 reads CASSMMVGVKLFF. The CDR3 DNA reads as TGTGCCAGTAGTATGATGGTTGGGGTAAAACTGTTTTTT.